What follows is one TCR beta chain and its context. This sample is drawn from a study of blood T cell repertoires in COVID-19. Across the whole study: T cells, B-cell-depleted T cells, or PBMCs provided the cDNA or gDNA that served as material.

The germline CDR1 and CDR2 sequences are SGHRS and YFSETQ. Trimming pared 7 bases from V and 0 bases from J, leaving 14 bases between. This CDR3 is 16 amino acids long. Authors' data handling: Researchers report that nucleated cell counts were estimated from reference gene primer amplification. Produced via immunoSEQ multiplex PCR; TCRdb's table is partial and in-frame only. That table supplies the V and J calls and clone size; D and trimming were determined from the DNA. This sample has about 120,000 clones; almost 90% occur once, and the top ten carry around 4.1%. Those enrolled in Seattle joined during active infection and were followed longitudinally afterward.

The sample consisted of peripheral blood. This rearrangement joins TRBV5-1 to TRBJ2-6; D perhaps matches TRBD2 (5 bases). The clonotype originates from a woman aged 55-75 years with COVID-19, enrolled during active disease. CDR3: CASGPGRDSGANVLTF. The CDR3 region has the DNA TGCGCCAGCGGGCCGGGAAGAGACTCTGGGGCCAACGTCCTGACTTTC.